The clone carrying this TCR beta chain has more than one count but fewer than ten. The data derive from a study of blood T cells in healthy people across ages. Trimming shortened V by 5 bases and J by 3 bases, and 17 bases separated the two germline ends. The CDR3 covers 15 residues. CDR1 is MNHNS and CDR2 is SASEGT in the germline V gene. It was with a sample-barcoded 5' primer and a J-beta primer mix that a second PCR of roughly 7 to 12 cycles was run. Using its own MiXCR run on the 5' RACE reads, TCRdb lists one record per CDR3 protein. The repertoire consists of roughly 1.7 million distinct CDR3 sequences, with about 32% occurring once and the leading ten covering about 11%.

The clonotype originates from a woman aged 30 to 39 in good health. J is TRBJ2-7 and V is TRBV6-1; D may be TRBD1 (5 bases). The specimen was blood. CDR3: CASSPRAGSFYEQYF. CDR3 in DNA: TGTGCCAGCAGTCCTCGGGCAGGGTCGTTCTACGAGCAGTACTTC.